The clone carrying this T cell receptor beta chain was seen ten or more times. The antigen is unknown. These data belong to a study of CD8 T cells in ankylosing spondylitis. Generation of TCR beta libraries employed quantitative 5'-RACE incorporating molecular barcodes. TCRdb called the 5' RACE reads again in MiXCR, with one record for every CDR3 protein. The table lists fewer than 550,000 distinct CDR3 sequences, approximately 5% of them singletons. Regarding the study as a whole: The study identified a TCR beta motif of roughly eight highly homologous variants that appeared characteristic of ankylosing spondylitis blood. The study looked at matched synovial fluid samples from ankylosing spondylitis patients. Disease-linked clones were reported to be significantly enriched there. Disease-linked clones bore a CD8+ phenotype, appearing relatively rarely in peripheral blood.

The CDR3 contains 14 residues. The germline gives CDR1 SGHRS, CDR2 YFSETQ. After removal of 4 bases from V and 2 bases from J, the junction contained 5 bases not matched to a gene. Material for sequencing was blood, either unsorted or a sorted T cell fraction (not recorded which). The chain links TRBV5-1 to TRBJ1-2; 7 nucleotides match TRBD1. This TCR was sampled from a male donor with ankylosing spondylitis. CDR3 amino acids: CASSRDSSNYGYTF. The DNA for the CDR3 is TGCGCCAGCAGCCGGGACAGTTCAAACTATGGCTACACCTTC.